This T cell receptor beta chain was retrieved from a study of T cells in pancreatic ductal adenocarcinoma. This clone was observed once. Its antigen is not known. The method was immunoSEQ multiplex PCR; TCRdb's version includes in-frame clones alone and lacks a portion of them. The sample lists 15,000 to 20,000 clones, around nine tenths occurring once. Study-wide results and caveats: No significant tumor-blood clonality difference; means were about 0.11 and 0.072.

Trimming took 7 bases from V and 0 from J, leaving 13 bases between them. The CDR3 sequence is 14 residues long. The germline gives CDR1 SEHNR, CDR2 FQNEAQ (reference sequence). Selected pancreatic ductal adenocarcinoma patients had undergone surgery without neoadjuvant therapy. The specimen was PBMCs. J is TRBJ2-7 and V is TRBV7-9; the D gene is possibly TRBD1 (6 bases). This clonotype was sampled from a human donor with pancreatic ductal adenocarcinoma. The CDR3 spells CASTFDRYSYEQYF. CDR3 bases: TGTGCCAGCACCTTTGACAGGTACTCCTACGAGCAGTACTTC. The full variable domain, with the rest looked up from reference TRBV7-9 and TRBJ2-7, is DTGVSQNPRHKITKRGQNVTFRCDPISEHNRLYWYRQTLGQGPEFLTYFQNEAQLEKSRLLSDRFSAERPKGSFSTLEIQRTEQGDSAMYLCASTFDRYSYEQYFGPGTRLTVT.